Following are 12 T cell receptor beta chains from one sample sequenced in a study of response to subunit inactivated influenza vaccine. In TCRdb, the RT-PCR reads were re-called with MiXCR into one record per CDR3 protein. The data contain a few hundred thousand distinct CDR3 sequences, approximately 20% of them singletons. The specimen comprised PBMCs from blood, sampled about 19 months after vaccination. The receptor source for this set is a man aged 50 to 69 who received an inactivated influenza vaccine.

The sample holds a few counts of this clonotype. V is TRBV4-1 and J is TRBJ2-1; no clear D. V was trimmed by 2 bases and J by 0 bases, leaving 14 bases between them. The CDR3 length is 17 residues. Looked up from germline, CDR1 is MGHRA and CDR2 is YSYEKL. The CDR3 DNA is TGCGCCAGCAGCCAATTATGGCAGGAGAGCTCCTACAATGAGCAGTTCTTC. Protein: CASSQLWQESSYNEQFF.

This clonotype was seen more than once but under ten times. The chain combines TRBV4-1 with TRBJ2-7; 8 bases are a match to TRBD1. J lost 4 bases, V lost 0 bases, and 8 bases had no gene match. The germline V gene encodes CDR1 MGHRA and CDR2 YSYEKL. This CDR3 has 16 amino acids. CDR3 coding DNA: TGCGCCAGCAGCCAAGAAAGTCAAGGACAGGGATACGAGCAGTACTTC. It translates to CASSQESQGQGYEQYF.

This chain joins TRBV13 and TRBJ1-4; D is unclear. The V end lost 5 bases, the J end lost 12 bases, and 13 bases lay between the germline ends. From germline, CDR1 is PRHDT and CDR2 FYEKMQ (reference sequence). The CDR3 is 12 residues long. The chain's CDR3 is CASSGTGSQLFF. The CDR3 nucleotides are TGTGCCAGCAGCGGAACGGGTTCACAACTGTTTTTT.

This clonotype was counted ten times or more. The chain has TRBV7-9 and TRBJ1-1; D is uncertain. This CDR3 has 13 residues. With 6 bases removed from V and 3 bases from J, the gap between germline ends came to 11 bases. CDR1 and CDR2 from the germline V gene are SEHNR and FQNEAQ (reference sequence). This chain's CDR3 is CASSLSGDTEAFF. CDR3 DNA sequence: TGTGCCAGCAGTTTATCCGGAGACACTGAAGCTTTCTTT. The whole variable domain, remainder taken from reference TRBV7-9 and TRBJ1-1, is DTGVSQNPRHKITKRGQNVTFRCDPISEHNRLYWYRQTLGQGPEFLTYFQNEAQLEKSRLLSDRFSAERPKGSFSTLEIQRTEQGDSAMYLCASSLSGDTEAFFGQGTRLTVV.

Only a few counts were recorded for this clonotype. The chain carries TRBV6-4 and TRBJ2-7; a possible D gene is TRBD1 (7 bases). Deletions cut 6 bases from V and 4 bases from J, with 19 bases between. The CDR3 has 15 residues. Germline CDR1 reads MRHNA; CDR2 reads SNTAGT. CDR3 sequence reads: CASSMTAGGTYEQYF. CDR3 nucleotide sequence: TGTGCCAGCAGCATGACTGCAGGGGGGACGTACGAGCAGTACTTC.

This clonotype was counted only a few times. V gene TRBV20-1 combines with J gene TRBJ2-1, with 13 bases that match TRBD2. This CDR3 region has 15 residues. The V segment lost 2 bases and the J segment 10 bases; nucleotides outside the gene matches: 8. The germline V gene encodes CDR1 DFQATT and CDR2 SNEGSKA (reference sequence). CDR3 DNA: TGCAGTGCTAGAAGACTAGCGGGAGGACGCGGGGAGCAGTTCTTC. As protein: CSARRLAGGRGEQFF.

This chain links TRBV5-6 with TRBJ1-1; D is unclear. There are 12 residues in the CDR3. V lost 1 base to trimming and J lost 6 bases, with 7 bases between them. Germline values: CDR1 SGHDT, CDR2 YYEEEE. The CDR3 is CASSLIRAEAFF. The CDR3 DNA follows: TGTGCCAGCAGCTTGATTCGAGCTGAAGCTTTCTTT.

As for this clonotype: Germline and junction disagree at one end, which may indicate a read error. This chain links TRBV20-1 with TRBJ2-5; D gene ambiguous. The CDR3 runs to 12 residues. From germline, CDR1 is DFQATT and CDR2 SNEGSKA (reference sequence). The CDR3 bases are TGCAGTGCTAGTACGCAGGAAGAGGCCCAGTACTTC. This gives the protein CSASTQEEAQYF.

Many counts were recorded for this clonotype. The chain uses TRBV29-1 and TRBJ1-1; 7 positions agree with TRBD1. J was trimmed by 2 bases and V by 6 bases; bases with no gene match: 3. The germline V gene has CDR1 SQVTM and CDR2 ANQGSEA. The CDR3 sequence is 12 residues long. This CDR3 is CSVQGGNTEAFF. Here the CDR3 DNA reads TGCAGCGTCCAGGGGGGCAACACTGAAGCTTTCTTT.

The V and J genes are TRBV11-2 and TRBJ2-3; the D gene could be TRBD1 or TRBD2 (5 bases each). There are 12 residues in the CDR3. Deletions cut 5 bases from V and 8 bases from J, with 11 bases between. Looked up from germline, CDR1 is SGHAT and CDR2 is FQNNGV. This chain's CDR3 is CASSGSGTTQYF. CDR3 coding DNA: TGTGCCAGCAGCGGATCCGGGACTACGCAGTATTTT.

The chain uses TRBV7-2 and TRBJ2-4; D possibly corresponds to TRBD2 (5 bases). Deletions cut 6 bases from V and 1 base from J, with 13 bases between. In germline, CDR1 is SGHTA, CDR2 FQGNSA. There are 15 residues in the CDR3. CDR3 sequence reads: CASRLDRGAKNIQYF. The CDR3 DNA sequence: TGTGCCAGCAGACTAGACCGAGGGGCCAAAAACATTCAGTACTTC.

This chain connects TRBV7-2 to TRBJ2-2, with TRBD1 matching over 9 bases. There are 16 residues in the CDR3. The V segment lost 5 bases and the J segment 4 bases; nucleotides outside the gene matches: 8. The V gene's germline CDR1 is SGHTA and CDR2 FQGNSA. The CDR3 region is CASSPWTGVVTGELFF. The CDR3 nucleotides are TGTGCCAGCAGCCCGTGGACAGGGGTTGTCACCGGGGAGCTGTTTTTT.